Listed here are 28 T cell receptor beta chains from one sample, sequenced in a study of T-cell reconstitution after alpha-beta-depleted transplantation in children. Using unique molecular identifiers, the investigators prepared the TCRbeta library. Via MiXCR, TCRdb re-called the PCR reads, giving one row per CDR3 protein. The data show 500,000 to 600,000 distinct CDR3 sequences, less than 35% seen once. The input for sequencing was PBMCs from the stem cell graft donor, taken from the stem cell graft. Receptors originate from a human donor who donated a stem cell graft to a child with aplastic anemia.

J is TRBJ2-7 and V is TRBV29-1; D possibly corresponds to TRBD1 (5 bases). Germline assignment: CDR1 SQVTM and CDR2 ANQGSEA. V was trimmed by 4 bases and J by 9 bases, leaving 19 bases between them. The CDR3 has 13 amino acids. In nucleotides, the CDR3 is TGCAGCGTTGTTGGACCAGGGAACTTTCGGCAGTACGTC. This encodes CSVVGPGNFRQYV.

This chain connects TRBV15 to TRBJ1-4; TRBD1 might be the D (5 bases). Germline V gene sequence: CDR1 LNHNV, CDR2 YYDKDF (reference sequence). The length of the CDR3 is 16 residues. The V end lost 0 bases, the J end lost 7 bases, and 15 bases lay between the germline ends. Here the CDR3 reads CATSRDYRGEVEKLFF. The CDR3, as DNA: TGTGCCACCAGCAGAGATTACCGGGGCGAAGTTGAAAAACTGTTTTTT. The whole variable domain, remainder taken from reference TRBV15 and TRBJ1-4, is DAMVIQNPRYQVTQFGKPVTLSCSQTLNHNVMYWYQQKSSQAPKLLFHYYDKDFNNEADTPDNFQSRRPNTSFCFLDIRSPGLGDTAMYLCATSRDYRGEVEKLFFGSGTQLSVL.

The genes are TRBV12-3 or TRBV12-4 and TRBJ1-4, with D maybe TRBD1 (5 bases). V was pared by 4 bases and J by 8 bases, with 14 bases between. The CDR3 is 14 amino acids. The CDR3 loop is CASSSQVAYEKLFF. The CDR3 nucleotides read TGTGCCAGCAGTTCACAGGTAGCCTACGAAAAACTGTTTTTT.

This clonotype turned up a few times. The chain links TRBV20-1 to TRBJ1-1; no reliable D call. Germline CDR1 DFQATT, CDR2 SNEGSKA (reference sequence). V was clipped by 6 bases and J by 5 bases, with 13 bases between them. There are 12 residues in the CDR3. In DNA form, the CDR3 reads TGCAGTGCCGCGCCCCATTGGACTGAAGCTTTCTTT. Translated: CSAAPHWTEAFF.

This clonotype was seen only a few times. The chain links TRBV9 to TRBJ2-6, with no clear D. The V end lost 0 bases, the J end lost 2 bases, and 9 bases lay between the germline ends. CDR1 is SGDLS, CDR2 YYNGEE, per germline. The CDR3 spans 16 residues. The CDR3 spells CASSVALTPGANVLTF. The CDR3 nucleotides read TGTGCCAGCAGCGTAGCTTTGACCCCTGGGGCCAACGTCCTGACTTTC.

This clonotype came up many times. The rearrangement joins TRBV20-1 to TRBJ2-7, with 8 bases lining up with TRBD1. This CDR3 region has 12 residues. Germline CDR1 DFQATT, CDR2 SNEGSKA (reference sequence). The trim removed 1 base at V and 6 bases at J, leaving 2 bases unmatched. The CDR3 DNA sequence: TGCAGTGCTAGAGCCGACAGGGGCGAGCAGTACGTC. Protein product: CSARADRGEQYV.

In its sample, this clonotype was seen a few times. V is TRBV5-4 and J is TRBJ1-1, with 8 bases lining up with TRBD1. This CDR3 comprises 14 residues. V lost 3 bases and J lost 1; bases outside the gene matches: 2. From germline, CDR1 is SGHNT and CDR2 YYREEE (reference sequence). CDR3 sequence: CASSWTGWNTEAFF. The CDR3, as DNA: TGTGCCAGCAGCTGGACAGGGTGGAACACTGAAGCTTTCTTT.

The chain joins TRBV20-1 to TRBJ2-7, with D unresolved. Germline assignment: CDR1 DFQATT and CDR2 SNEGSKA (reference sequence). The V end was cut by 3 bases, the J end by 7 bases, with 13 bases between. The CDR3 is 12 amino acids. CDR3 residues: CSARYTESEQYF. CDR3 sequence (DNA): TGCAGTGCTAGGTATACGGAGTCGGAGCAGTACTTC.

V and J are TRBV19 and TRBJ1-1, with D possibly matching TRBD1 (6 bases). Per germline, CDR1 LNHDA and CDR2 SQIVND (reference sequence). Trimming took off 0 bases at V and 3 bases at J, with 17 bases between the two ends. This CDR3 has 17 residues. CDR3 loop: CASSIDLYRAMDTEAFF. Written as DNA, the CDR3 is TGTGCCAGTAGTATAGATCTATACAGGGCGATGGACACTGAAGCTTTCTTT.

This sequence joins TRBV29-1 and TRBJ1-1; D might be TRBD1 (5 bases). CDR1 is SQVTM and CDR2 is ANQGSEA in the germline V gene. The CDR3 extends over 11 amino acids. V lost 2 bases to trimming and J lost 7 bases, with 8 bases between them. CDR3: CSVERGIEAFF. DNA for the CDR3: TGCAGCGTTGAAAGGGGAATTGAAGCTTTCTTT. Full variable domain (outside the CDR3, taken from reference TRBV29-1 and TRBJ1-1): SAVISQKPSRDICQRGTSLTIQCQVDSQVTMMFWYRQQPGQSLTLIATANQGSEATYESGFVIDKFPISRPNLTFSTLTVSNMSPEDSSIYLCSVERGIEAFFGQGTRLTVV.

This sequence joins TRBV15 and TRBJ2-5, with 8 bases matching TRBD1. J gave up 5 bases and V 5 bases, and 7 bases lay outside the gene matches. The CDR3 is 14 amino acids. In germline, CDR1 is LNHNV, CDR2 YYDKDF (reference sequence). CDR3 loop: CATSLDRGYETQYF. Here the CDR3 DNA reads TGTGCCACCAGCCTAGACAGGGGCTACGAGACCCAGTACTTC.

At least ten counts were recorded for this clonotype. This chain uses TRBV5-1 with TRBJ1-2; 9 nucleotides agree with TRBD1. Losses at the gene ends were 0 bases for V and 1 base for J; bases not matched to a gene: 4. Germline V gene lookup returns CDR1 SGHRS and CDR2 YFSETQ. This CDR3 has 16 residues. The CDR3 nucleotides are TGCGCCAGCAGCTTGGGATGGACAGGGGTTAACTATGGCTACACCTTC. This encodes CASSLGWTGVNYGYTF. The whole variable domain, remainder taken from reference TRBV5-1 and TRBJ1-2, is KAGVTQTPRYLIKTRGQQVTLSCSPISGHRSVSWYQQTPGQGLQFLFEYFSETQRNKGNFPGRFSGRQFSNSRSEMNVSTLELGDSALYLCASSLGWTGVNYGYTFGSGTRLTVV.

This clonotype was seen repeatedly, ten times or more. V and J are TRBV20-1 and TRBJ1-4; the D gene is possibly TRBD1 (6 bases). The V gene's germline CDR1 is DFQATT and CDR2 SNEGSKA (reference sequence). The CDR3 consists of 15 residues. The V and J ends lost 2 bases and 5 bases respectively, with 15 bases between them. CDR3 region: CSARFVGQQNEKLFF. The CDR3 nucleotides are TGCAGTGCTAGATTTGTAGGACAGCAAAATGAAAAACTGTTTTTT.

The J gene is TRBJ2-5, the V gene TRBV12-3 or TRBV12-4; 7 bases fit TRBD1. CDR3 size: 13 residues. With V trimmed by 8 bases and J by 5 bases, 8 bases remained unmatched. Here the CDR3 DNA reads TGTGCCAGCCGAGAGACAGGGCGGGAGACCCAGTACTTC. Protein: CASRETGRETQYF.

The table lists this clonotype with a few counts. The CDR3 sequence: CSARVPGLYEQFF. The CDR3 nucleotides read TGCAGTGCTAGAGTCCCGGGGTTGTATGAGCAGTTCTTC. J is TRBJ2-1 and V is TRBV20-1; a weak D match, TRBD2 (5 bases). With 1 base removed from V and 8 bases from J, the gap between germline ends came to 12 bases. The germline V gene encodes CDR1 DFQATT and CDR2 SNEGSKA (reference sequence). This CDR3 contains 13 residues.

The CDR3 coding sequence is TGTGCCAGCAGCGGCAGGGGATCGAACACCGGGGAGCTGTTTTTT. Residues: CASSGRGSNTGELFF. The J gene is TRBJ2-2, the V gene TRBV7-8; maybe TRBD1 (6 bases). Per the germline V gene, CDR1 is SGHVS and CDR2 is FQNEAQ. The CDR3 loop spans 15 amino acids. V lost 5 bases to trimming and J lost 0 bases, with 10 bases between them.

This rearrangement joins TRBV6-6 to TRBJ1-2, with D possibly being TRBD1 (6 bases). Germline assignment: CDR1 MNHNY and CDR2 SVGAGI (reference sequence). Trimming shortened V by 8 bases and J by 0 bases, and 10 bases separated the two germline ends. This CDR3 is 13 amino acids long. The CDR3 is CASGGGANYGYTF. In DNA form, the CDR3 reads TGTGCCAGCGGAGGGGGGGCTAACTATGGCTACACCTTC.

This clonotype appeared many times. V is TRBV12-3 or TRBV12-4 and J is TRBJ1-5; no clear D. With 3 bases removed from V and 6 bases from J, the gap between germline ends came to 3 bases. This CDR3 has 11 residues. CDR3 in amino acids: CASSLGQPQHF. The CDR3 bases are TGTGCCAGCAGTTTGGGTCAGCCCCAGCATTTT.

This clonotype was counted a few times. The gene calls are TRBV2 and TRBJ2-1; 7 nucleotides line up with TRBD2. CDR3 length: 16 amino acids. J was trimmed by 2 bases and V by 2 bases; bases with no gene match: 6. Germline-derived CDR1 and CDR2 are SNHLY and FYNNEI. CDR3 loop: CASSEFGLGAYNEQFF. The DNA of the CDR3 is TGTGCCAGCAGTGAATTCGGACTAGGGGCCTACAATGAGCAGTTCTTC.

This chain connects TRBV21-1 to TRBJ1-1; the DNA was not compared with TRBD1, the D call given in the table. TRBV21-1 is listed as a pseudogene. The CDR3 totals 19 residues. The CDR3 loop is CASSKGGSGTGVLNTEAFF. The CDR3 DNA sequence: TGTGCCAGCAGCAAAGGGGGAAGTGGAACAGGGGTGTTGAACACTGAAGCTTTCTTT.

The count of this clonotype is one. V gene TRBV19 combines with J gene TRBJ2-2, with D tentatively TRBD1 (5 bases). The CDR3 length is 15 residues. The V end lost 3 bases, the J end lost 0 bases, and 8 bases lay between the germline ends. Germline V lookup: CDR1 LNHDA, CDR2 SQIVND (reference sequence). CDR3 bases: TGTGCCAGTAGTATGGCAGGGACGAACACCGGGGAGCTGTTTTTT. This sequence encodes CASSMAGTNTGELFF.

The rearrangement uses TRBV7-2 and TRBJ2-5; TRBD1 matches at 8 bases. The CDR3 is 17 residues long. V was clipped by 0 bases and J by 2 bases; unmatched bases: 8. Germline-derived CDR1 and CDR2 are SGHTA and FQGNSA. CDR3 sequence: CASSLAWLTGAQETQYF. As DNA, the CDR3 is TGTGCCAGCAGCTTAGCGTGGTTGACAGGGGCGCAAGAGACCCAGTACTTC. The full variable domain, its missing parts supplied by reference TRBV7-2 and TRBJ2-5, is GAGVSQSPSNKVTEKGKDVELRCDPISGHTALYWYRQSLGQGLEFLIYFQGNSAPDKSGLPSDRFSAERTGGSVSTLTIQRTQQEDSAVYLCASSLAWLTGAQETQYFGPGTRLLVL.

This sequence joins TRBV20-1 and TRBJ2-7, with unresolved D. From germline, CDR1 is DFQATT and CDR2 SNEGSKA (reference sequence). The CDR3 contains 15 residues. Trimming took 0 bases from V and 4 from J, leaving 16 bases between them. CDR3 loop: CSARDRYPLGYEQYF. DNA of the CDR3: TGCAGTGCTAGAGATAGGTATCCATTGGGGTACGAGCAGTACTTC.

The chain links TRBV4-3 to TRBJ2-2; no reliable D call. Germline values: CDR1 LGHNA, CDR2 YSLEER. The CDR3 contains 16 residues. V was cut by 2 bases and J by 7 bases, with 17 bases left in between. The CDR3 here is CASSQLGPLNHGELFF. The DNA of the CDR3 is TGCGCCAGCAGCCAACTAGGACCATTAAACCACGGGGAGCTGTTTTTT.

The chain is built from TRBV6-5 and TRBJ1-1, with D tentatively TRBD1 (5 bases). Per germline, CDR1 MNHEY and CDR2 SVGAGI. This CDR3 is 13 amino acids long. V was shortened by 2 bases and J by 7 bases, with 11 bases between the two germline ends. The CDR3 DNA is TGTGCCAGCAGTTACGGGGGTGGGGGTGAAGCTTTCTTT. It encodes CASSYGGGGEAFF.

Many counts were recorded for this clonotype. J is TRBJ2-7 and V is TRBV5-1; 7 bases line up with TRBD1. Trimming cost V 3 bases and J 3 bases; bases outside gene matches: 15. Germline V gene sequence: CDR1 SGHRS, CDR2 YFSETQ. The CDR3 is 17 amino acids. This chain's CDR3 is CASSSMTTYDRDYEQYV. Written as DNA, the CDR3 is TGCGCCAGCAGCTCCATGACAACATACGACAGGGACTACGAGCAGTACGTC.

The genes are TRBV24-1 and TRBJ2-2; weak D call: TRBD1 (6 bases). V was pared by 4 bases and J by 0 bases, with 14 bases between. CDR1 is KGHDR, CDR2 SFDVKD, per germline. The CDR3 is 17 residues long. CDR3 DNA sequence: TGTGCCACCAGTGACCGCGGACAGACCGCGAACACCGGGGAGCTGTTTTTT. It translates to CATSDRGQTANTGELFF.

The V and J genes are TRBV25-1 and TRBJ2-1; 9 bases are shared with TRBD2. Germline loops: CDR1 MGHDK, CDR2 SYGVNS. V lost 3 bases, J lost 4 bases, and 7 bases stayed unmatched. CDR3 length equals 16 residues. CDR3 sequence reads: CASSDGAGGIYNEQFF. Here the CDR3 DNA reads TGTGCCAGCAGTGACGGAGCGGGAGGAATATACAATGAGCAGTTCTTC.